The 15 T cell receptor beta chains reported below all come from one sample, sequenced in a study of blood T cells in healthy people across ages. Then a second PCR, running about 6 to 12 cycles, was carried out with a sample-barcoded 5' primer and a J-beta primer mix. TCRdb used MiXCR to reprocess the 5' RACE reads, holding one entry per CDR3 protein. This sample carries about 1.4 million distinct CDR3 sequences, 59% of them seen once, and the ten largest clones take roughly 7%. Sample: blood. These receptors came from a man aged 18 to 29 in good health.

V and J are TRBV7-2 and TRBJ1-6, with D possibly matching TRBD1 (5 bases). Trimming removed 0 bases from V and 10 bases from J, with 13 bases in between. The CDR3 is made up of 15 amino acids. Per germline, CDR1 SGHTA and CDR2 FQGNSA. The CDR3 protein is CASSLAAGRGSPLHF. CDR3 DNA sequence: TGTGCCAGCAGCTTAGCGGCCGGGAGGGGATCACCCCTCCACTTT.

This clonotype occurred once. The V call is TRBV12-3 or TRBV12-4, the J call TRBJ2-6; D is unresolved. V was trimmed by 4 bases and J by 4 bases, leaving 8 bases between them. The CDR3 extends over 14 amino acids. CDR3 in DNA: TGTGCCAGCAGTTCCGGAGACGGGGCCAACGTCCTGACTTTC. Amino acid sequence: CASSSGDGANVLTF.

The rearrangement joins TRBV5-1 to TRBJ2-7; no firm D call. The CDR3 runs to 14 residues. Trimming removed 5 bases at V and 0 bases at J, with 12 bases between. Germline lookup yields CDR1 SGHRS and CDR2 YFSETQ. The CDR3 loop reads CASRARSNSYEQYF. The CDR3 DNA follows: TGCGCCAGCAGGGCCCGATCGAACTCCTACGAGCAGTACTTC.

The chain links TRBV20-1 to TRBJ2-1; maybe TRBD2 (6 bases). CDR1 DFQATT and CDR2 SNEGSKA come from the germline V gene (reference sequence). CDR3 size: 16 residues. V gave up 0 bases and J gave up 10 bases, with 22 bases separating them. CDR3 loop: CSARDARSGLRREQFF. DNA of the CDR3: TGCAGTGCTAGAGATGCAAGGTCCGGACTACGGAGGGAGCAGTTCTTC.

The chain links TRBV28 to TRBJ2-3, with 10 bases fitting TRBD1. The CDR3 runs to 18 residues. Germline CDR1 reads MDHEN; CDR2 reads SYDVKM. J was trimmed by 0 bases and V by 5 bases; bases with no gene match: 11. The CDR3 spells CASSTGQGGDPSTDTQYF. The CDR3 DNA is TGTGCCAGCAGTACCGGACAGGGGGGCGATCCCAGCACAGATACGCAGTATTTT.

The V gene is TRBV6-2 or TRBV6-3, the J gene TRBJ2-3, with 7 nucleotides matching TRBD2. V was pared by 2 bases and J by 4 bases, with 6 bases of the junction left unmatched. The CDR3 is 15 residues long. Germline assignment: CDR1 MNHEY and CDR2 SVGEGT. This CDR3 is CASSYGTIIPDTQYF. As DNA, the CDR3 is TGTGCCAGCAGTTACGGGACTATCATTCCAGATACGCAGTATTTT.

CDR3 region: CASSFGQGASYEQYF. CDR3 in DNA: TGTGCCAGCAGTTTTGGGCAGGGAGCCTCCTACGAGCAGTACTTC. The V and J genes are TRBV27 and TRBJ2-7; D is perhaps TRBD1 or TRBD2 (5 bases each). The CDR3 consists of 15 residues. Germline CDR1 is MNHEY and CDR2 is SMNVEV (reference sequence). Deletions cut 3 bases from V and 0 bases from J, with 12 bases between.

The chain carries TRBV29-1 and TRBJ2-5, with TRBD2 matching over 13 bases. The better agreement between TRBJ2-7 and the DNA end casts doubt on the J call. The CDR3 totals 13 residues. The germline gives CDR1 SQVTM, CDR2 ANQGSEA. The CDR3 spells CSVLGTSGTEQYF. DNA for the CDR3: TGCAGCGTTCTCGGGACTAGCGGGACCGAGCAGTACTTC.

In this sample, this clonotype turned up once. This sequence joins TRBV4-1 and TRBJ2-5; 7 positions agree with TRBD2. The CDR3 is 15 residues long. CDR1 MGHRA and CDR2 YSYEKL come from the germline V gene. The V and J ends lost 6 bases and 5 bases, in that order; junction bases with no gene match: 12. In nucleotides, the CDR3 is TGCGCCAGCAGTCCGGTGGGGGGGGTCCAGGAGACCCAGTACTTC. It codes for CASSPVGGVQETQYF.

The V gene is TRBV3-1, the J gene TRBJ2-4, with 13 bases aligning to TRBD2. Gene TRBJ2-7 matches the end of the DNA better, so the J call may be wrong. Germline CDR1 LGHDT, CDR2 YNNKEL (reference sequence). This CDR3 has 18 residues. The CDR3 is CASSAGLAGDFPSYEQYF. The CDR3 bases are TGTGCCAGCAGCGCTGGACTAGCGGGAGACTTCCCGTCCTACGAGCAGTACTTC.

The CDR3 is CASSLVLDGQYF. CDR3 coding DNA: TGTGCCAGCAGTTTGGTCCTCGACGGGCAGTACTTC. The chain has TRBV12-3 or TRBV12-4 and TRBJ2-4, with unresolved D. The CDR3 totals 12 residues. Trimming pared 3 bases from V and 13 bases from J, leaving 13 bases between.

The chain links TRBV3-1 to TRBJ1-6, with D tentatively TRBD1 (6 bases). The CDR3 spans 15 residues. The germline CDR1 and CDR2 sequences are LGHDT and YNNKEL (reference sequence). V was clipped by 3 bases and J by 10 bases, with 16 bases between them. The CDR3 reads CASSQEQGFQSPLHF. In DNA form, the CDR3 reads TGTGCCAGCAGCCAGGAACAGGGATTTCAATCACCCCTCCACTTT.

The V and J genes are TRBV5-1 and TRBJ2-5, with D possibly TRBD2 on 7 matching bases. This CDR3 has 13 amino acids. In germline, CDR1 is SGHRS, CDR2 YFSETQ. The V end lost 4 bases, the J end lost 5 bases, and 12 bases lay between the germline ends. CDR3 sequence: CASSGGAYETQYF. The CDR3 nucleotides read TGCGCCAGCAGCGGGGGGGCCTACGAGACCCAGTACTTC.

This clonotype was counted between two and nine times. The chain combines TRBV20-1 with TRBJ2-3; TRBD2 matches 10 bases. V was clipped by 5 bases and J by 4 bases; unmatched bases: 9. This CDR3 is built from 15 residues. Germline values: CDR1 DFQATT, CDR2 SNEGSKA (reference sequence). CDR3 DNA sequence: TGCAGTGCTGAACACCCTAGCGGGAGATCAGATACGCAGTATTTT. Residues: CSAEHPSGRSDTQYF.

The rearrangement uses TRBV3-1 and TRBJ1-6, with a tentative D call TRBD1 (5 bases). This CDR3 is built from 13 residues. The V gene lost 4 bases and the J gene lost 7 bases, with 8 bases spanning the gap. The germline V gene encodes CDR1 LGHDT and CDR2 YNNKEL (reference sequence). CDR3 protein: CASSPTVNSPLHF. Here the CDR3 DNA reads TGTGCCAGCAGCCCGACAGTGAATTCACCCCTCCACTTT.